Here is one TCR beta chain with its context. The antigen is not known. V was shortened by 7 bases and J by 0 bases, with 9 bases between the two germline ends. Per the germline V gene, CDR1 is SNHLY and CDR2 is FYNNEI. The CDR3 loop spans 13 amino acids. This was the immunoSEQ version 4 assay in survey mode. Clones were read by immunoSEQ multiplex PCR, and TCRdb kept only the in-frame ones, dropping some. The profile covers over 10,000 clones, with about three fifths appearing a single time and less than 9% taken by the ten largest. The sample belongs to a study of persistence of HIV-infected CD4 T cells. Study details: A couple of participants gave one leukapheresis sample; others gave up to roughly 180 mL blood repeatedly.

Study-wide findings and caveats: TCRbeta richness was lower in CMV- and Gag-responding cells than in anti-CD3/anti-CD28-responding cells. TCR oligoclonality correlated with proviral oligoclonality in the same sorted populations.

The stimulus was an HIV-1 Gag 15-mer peptide pool, about 1.1 ug/peptide/mL. Sorting of responding CD4+ T cells relied on upregulated CD40 ligand together with CD69. This chain links TRBV2 with TRBJ1-1, with D possibly being TRBD1 (6 bases). This specimen was CD4+ T cells sorted from PBMCs after roughly 18-hour stimulation, taken from a patient who received antiretroviral therapy. The sequence was collected from an adult man with HIV who was CMV-seropositive. The DNA for the CDR3 is TGTGCCAGCAAAGGGACATTGAACACTGAAGCTTTCTTT. Translating it yields CASKGTLNTEAFF.